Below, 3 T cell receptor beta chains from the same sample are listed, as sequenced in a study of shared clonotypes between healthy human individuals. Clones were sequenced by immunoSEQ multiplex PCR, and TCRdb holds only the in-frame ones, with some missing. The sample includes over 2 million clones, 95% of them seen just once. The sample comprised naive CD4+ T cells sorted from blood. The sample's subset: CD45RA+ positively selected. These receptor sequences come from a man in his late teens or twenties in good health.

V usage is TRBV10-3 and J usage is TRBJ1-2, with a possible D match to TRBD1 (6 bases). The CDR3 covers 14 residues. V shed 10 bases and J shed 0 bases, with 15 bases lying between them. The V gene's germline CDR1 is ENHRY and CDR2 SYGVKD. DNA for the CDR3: TGTGCCACCATGCCAGGGGAAGCTAACTATGGCTACACCTTC. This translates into CATMPGEANYGYTF.

CDR3 sequence (DNA): TGCGCCAGCAGCACCACTCCGGGACAGTCCTACGAGCAGTACTTC. Protein product: CASSTTPGQSYEQYF. This sequence joins TRBV5-1 and TRBJ2-7, with 7 nucleotides matching TRBD1. Trimming at V came to 4 bases and at J to 1 base, leaving 8 bases not matched to a gene. The CDR3 spans 15 residues. Germline-derived CDR1 and CDR2 are SGHRS and YFSETQ.

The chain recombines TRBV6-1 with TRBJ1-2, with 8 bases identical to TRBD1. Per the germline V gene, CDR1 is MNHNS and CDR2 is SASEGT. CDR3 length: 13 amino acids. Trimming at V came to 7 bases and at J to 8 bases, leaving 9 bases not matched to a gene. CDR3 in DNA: TGTGCCAGCACTGACAGGGGACTTAGCGGCTACACCTTC. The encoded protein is CASTDRGLSGYTF.